This T cell receptor beta chain was found in a study of regulatory T cells in long-lasting Graves disease (TCRdb year 2021). Study-wide context: Patients with newly diagnosed Graves' disease had been on antithyroid drugs for under 3 months. A total of about 33 samples underwent TCR sequencing: about 13 from persistent and roughly 20 from newly diagnosed Graves' disease patients. Persistent Graves' disease patients were compared with newly diagnosed Graves' disease patients by peripheral blood TCR sequencing and RNA sequencing. The study was registered as a clinical trial and conducted in China. The paper as a whole reports these results and caveats: Preferential use of TRBV28, TRBJ1-2 and TRBJ2-5 was observed in persistent disease, whereas TRBV20-1 and TRBJ2-1 were favored in newly diagnosed disease. Patients with persistent disease shared more public clonotypes (about 2,500) than newly diagnosed patients did (more than 900). Compared with newly diagnosed patients, persistent Graves' disease patients had lower TCR Shannon entropy and fewer highly expanded clones, which suggests clonal expansion. Only peripheral blood was studied, because thyroid tissue, the primary lesion, was inaccessible. Only the TCR beta chain was sequenced and analyzed. As a limitation, the authors acknowledged that the small sample size may reduce accuracy.

Library construction relied on multiplex PCR. Sequencing took place on an Illumina HiSeq 4000. iRepertoire HTBI primers and Arm-PCR amplification of CDR3 regions were used to construct TCR beta libraries. PCR products were gel purified before sequencing. For the original study's pipeline: Gene usage analysis of CDR3 amino acid clonotypes relied on the roughly 60 TRBV and about 15 TRBJ segments identified across samples. COPE and FqMerger were used to merge the filtered high-quality paired reads into contigs. BLAST was used to align contigs to the IMGT TRBV, TRBD and TRBJ reference genes, and CDR3 was defined following IMGT. Any clonotype with a frequency above 0.1% was counted as a highly expanded clone. Repertoire diversity was measured by Shannon entropy, and V-J evenness by the Gini coefficient. Clonotypes shared by more than one individual were considered public. TCRdb reran the public reads through fastp at Q25 and MiXCR, keeping productive beta chains. One record per CDR3 amino acid sequence lists the most common genes and DNA. The V and J calls were not made by the authors but by TCRdb's processing. For this sample the table gives 620,000 or so distinct CDR3 sequences, of which roughly 15% were detected only once. 15% to 20% of the sample is in the top ten clones.

Explained via the paper, the time point label denotes: newly diagnosed GD, antithyroid drugs for less than 3 months. For both TCR sequencing and RNA sequencing, RNA was extracted from PBMCs in TRIzol. The diagnosis of Graves' disease followed American Thyroid Association guidelines. Patients were recruited from an endocrinology department in Xi'an, China. Each patient gave 7.5 to 10 milliliters of peripheral blood, collected in an EDTA anticoagulant tube. Ficoll Paque Plus density gradient separation was used to isolate PBMCs, and no additional T cell sorting was done. RNA quality was checked with an Agilent 2100 Bioanalyzer and agarose gel, and concentration with a NanoDrop 2000. This clonotype was seen only once. Which antigen it targets is not known. Base qualities are not provided; no much larger clone lies one nucleotide away. One read alone is a weak basis. The germline V gene yields KGHSH for CDR1 and LQKENI for CDR2. Trimming accounts for 1 base at V and 4 bases at J, while the number of junction bases matched to no gene is 8. The CDR3 holds 16 amino acids from the cysteine to the phenylalanine. The entry retains the CDR3 DNA only, 48 bases that are in frame from base 1.

A further study also used this sample, focusing on T cells in Graves' hyperthyroidism and ophthalmopathy. That second publication adds: Stable Graves' hyperthyroidism was defined as the absence of progression to ophthalmopathy over 18 months of follow-up. Hyperthyroidism patients were newly diagnosed, with disease duration under 2 months, and aged 18 to 65 years. Patients with uncontrolled infections, other autoimmune diseases, pregnancy or lactation were excluded. Diagnoses relied on clinical symptoms, serum thyroxine and TRAb, thyroid ultrasound and orbital computed tomography. The TCR CDR3 was subjected to a first round of RT-PCR using the HTBI primer set and the Qiagen OneStep RT-PCR kit. Most expanded thyroid clonotypes (frequency above 0.001) were also detected in blood, a finding suggesting that blood repertoires may reflect thyroid immune responses. A 13 V-J signature model separated ophthalmopathy from stable hyperthyroidism, with 87.88% sensitivity and roughly 81% specificity in cross-validation and 80%/75% in testing. During validation, the model predicted progression to ophthalmopathy a median of around 6 months ahead of onset, with around 71% sensitivity and about 72% specificity. TCR V-J signatures able to tell the groups apart were searched for in a discovery cohort of approximately 95 patients, of whom over 40 had Graves' ophthalmopathy and around 56 had stable Graves' hyperthyroidism. Whether ophthalmopathy could be predicted prospectively was tested in an independent validation cohort made up of roughly 19 hyperthyroidism patients plus 17 patients who later progressed to ophthalmopathy. The 100 discovery patients were randomly split 7:3 into training and test sets. In about 6 Graves' hyperthyroidism patients, the study also compared T-cell repertoires from thyroid tissue with T-cell repertoires from blood. Following sampling, methimazole starting at 30 mg daily was given to hyperthyroidism patients, and high-dose intravenous methylprednisolone was given to ophthalmopathy patients. The libraries were constructed in a second round of multiplex PCR and then size-selected and purified. The libraries were sequenced on an Illumina HiSeq2000 using paired-end 100 bp reads. SOAPnuke was used to process the raw data, throwing out any read that contained adapters or uncalled bases, had a mean Phred below 15, or lacked an exact constant-primer or identifier match. High-quality paired reads were merged with COPE v1.2.5, and unique nucleotide sequences were defined as clonotypes. MiTCR v1.1 was used to align clonotypes to the IMGT TRBV, TRBD and TRBJ reference segments. The analysis included only V-J combinations with a frequency above 0.0001, which together covered 98% to 99.2% of the repertoires. A TCS score was defined as the ratio between F50 (clonal expansion) and ExV (chaos), using BLOSUM62-based TCRdist between CDR3 peptides within each V-J. Welch's t-statistics and random forest reduced roughly 530 V-J features to under 15, which were used in a naive Bayes classifier (R e1071). No statistical method was used to set the sample size in advance, and investigators knew the group allocation. According to the paper, TCR Vbeta CDR3 sequencing was carried out on around 140 peripheral blood samples, which came from 40 to 45 ophthalmopathy, under 85 hyperthyroidism and about 17 progressor patients.

The V and J segments used are TRBV18 and TRBJ2-5, with 8 middle bases fitting TRBD2. The sequence was obtained from a woman in her 30s with Graves disease. Donor details come from another sample of the same person, matched by shared clones. The specimen was peripheral blood mononuclear cells (PBMCs), collected at new diagnosis, from a patient treated with antithyroid drugs. The CDR3 has the sequence CASSPLFREGRETQYF. The sequence in DNA is TGTGCCAGCTCACCACTGTTTCGGGAGGGTCGAGAGACCCAGTACTTC.